The 32 T cell receptor beta chains reported below all come from one sample, sequenced in a study of blood T cell repertoires in COVID-19. Sequencing used immunoSEQ multiplex PCR; TCRdb keeps in-frame clones, though not all of them. The data show 200,000 to 300,000 clones, just under 85% seen once. The sequencing sample was made of peripheral blood. All receptors derive from a woman older than 75 with acute or convalescent COVID-19.

The chain employs TRBV21-1 and TRBJ2-3; TRBD2 is taken as the D call from the table, unchecked against the DNA. TRBV21-1 is termed a pseudogene. The CDR3 totals 17 residues. CDR3 protein: CASSRRASGVSTDTQYF. In DNA form, the CDR3 reads TGTGCCAGCAGCCGGAGGGCTAGCGGGGTTAGCACAGATACGCAGTATTTT.

This clone was recorded a few times. This chain uses TRBV7-3 with TRBJ2-2; TRBD1 matches at 10 bases. The CDR3 is 16 residues long. Looked up from germline, CDR1 is SGHTA and CDR2 is FQGTGA. The ends lost 5 bases at V and 5 bases at J; junction bases unmatched: 8. CDR3 region: CASSPGTGVGTGELFF. For the CDR3, the DNA is TGTGCCAGCAGCCCCGGGACAGGGGTTGGGACCGGGGAGCTGTTTTTT. Looking up the rest from reference TRBV7-3 and TRBJ2-2 gives the full variable domain: GAGVSQTPSNKVTEKGKYVELRCDPISGHTALYWYRQSLGQGPEFLIYFQGTGAADDSGLPNDRFFAVRPEGSVSTLKIQRTERGDSAVYLCASSPGTGVGTGELFFGEGSRLTVL.

This clone was seen more than once but under ten times. This CDR3 is also generated by other DNA sequences in the sample. This chain connects TRBV28 to TRBJ1-5; 11 positions match TRBD1. V lost 4 bases, J lost 4 bases, and 3 bases stayed unmatched. Germline-derived CDR1 and CDR2 are MDHEN and SYDVKM. This CDR3 has 15 residues. The CDR3 DNA is TGTGCCAGCAGTTCCGGGACAGGGGGGAATCAGCCCCAGCATTTT. Protein sequence: CASSSGTGGNQPQHF.

This rearrangement joins TRBV18 to TRBJ1-1; TRBD1 might be the D (5 bases). Germline V gene lookup returns CDR1 KGHSH and CDR2 LQKENI. V shed 4 bases and J shed 7 bases, with 16 bases lying between them. The CDR3 extends over 14 amino acids. The CDR3 region has the DNA TGTGCCAGCTCACGCGGGACCCCTTTTGTTGAAGCTTTCTTT. Translated, it gives CASSRGTPFVEAFF. The variable domain in full, completed from reference TRBV18 and TRBJ1-1, reads NAGVMQNPRHLVRRRGQEARLRCSPMKGHSHVYWYRQLPEEGLKFMVYLQKENIIDESGMPKERFSAEFPKEGPSILRIQQVVRGDSAAYFCASSRGTPFVEAFFGQGTRLTVV.

This clone was picked up a small number of times. The rearrangement uses TRBV5-1 and TRBJ2-1; no reliable D call. The V gene lost 1 base and the J gene lost 6 bases, with 8 bases spanning the gap. The CDR3 sequence is 13 residues long. Germline values: CDR1 SGHRS, CDR2 YFSETQ. The chain's CDR3 is CASSLWAGNEQFF. DNA of the CDR3: TGCGCCAGCAGCTTGTGGGCAGGCAATGAGCAGTTCTTC. Full variable domain (remainder filled in from reference TRBV5-1 and TRBJ2-1): KAGVTQTPRYLIKTRGQQVTLSCSPISGHRSVSWYQQTPGQGLQFLFEYFSETQRNKGNFPGRFSGRQFSNSRSEMNVSTLELGDSALYLCASSLWAGNEQFFGPGTRLTVL.

This chain links TRBV6-5 with TRBJ2-7; a weak D match, TRBD1 (5 bases). This CDR3 is built from 16 residues. The germline CDR1 and CDR2 sequences are MNHEY and SVGAGI. The V end lost 0 bases, the J end lost 0 bases, and 12 bases lay between the germline ends. CDR3 coding DNA: TGTGCCAGCAGTTACTCGGGGCGAGTGCACTCCTACGAGCAGTACTTC. Translated: CASSYSGRVHSYEQYF.

CDR3 amino acids: CASSVGPSGGSYEQYF. CDR3 bases: TGTGCCAGCAGCGTAGGTCCCAGCGGGGGGTCCTACGAGCAGTACTTC. The chain has TRBV9 and TRBJ2-7; TRBD2 matches 9 bases. Germline CDR1 reads SGDLS; CDR2 reads YYNGEE. The CDR3 has 16 residues. V was clipped by 0 bases and J by 1 base; unmatched bases: 5.

The J gene is TRBJ1-6, the V gene TRBV5-4, with 8 bases lining up with TRBD1. The V and J ends lost 0 bases and 9 bases, in that order; junction bases with no gene match: 8. This CDR3 contains 16 residues. The germline CDR1 and CDR2 sequences are SGHNT and YYREEE (reference sequence). The CDR3 loop reads CASSLGTTGGISPLHF. CDR3 sequence (DNA): TGTGCCAGCAGCTTGGGGACCACAGGGGGGATTTCACCCCTCCACTTT.

This chain links TRBV2 with TRBJ1-5; TRBD1 matches 7 bases. Germline V gene lookup returns CDR1 SNHLY and CDR2 FYNNEI. V gave up 3 bases and J gave up 6 bases; unmatched junction bases: 5. CDR3 length: 14 residues. For the CDR3, the DNA is TGTGCCAGCAGTGATCAGGGGGTTCTTCAGCCCCAGCATTTT. Its protein product is CASSDQGVLQPQHF.

The CDR3 bases are TGTGCCAGCAGCCCGGGGACACCAGCCTACGAGCAGTACTTC. This gives the protein CASSPGTPAYEQYF. This chain links TRBV11-3 with TRBJ2-7; possibly TRBD1 for D (6 bases). Per the germline V gene, CDR1 is SGHNT and CDR2 is YENEEA. The CDR3 extends over 14 amino acids. V lost 5 bases, J lost 2 bases, and 13 bases lay in between.

This clone was seen a handful of times. The chain recombines TRBV5-5 with TRBJ1-1; possibly TRBD1 for D (6 bases). The CDR3 spans 14 residues. V gave up 3 bases and J gave up 6 bases, with 15 bases separating them. The germline V gene encodes CDR1 SGHKS and CDR2 YYEKEE (reference sequence). CDR3 nucleotide sequence: TGTGCCAGCAGCTCCCAAGGGGGGGCGCCTGAAGCTTTCTTT. Protein product: CASSSQGGAPEAFF.

A word on this clone: The junction and the germline gene differ at one end; a read error may be behind it. J is TRBJ2-1 and V is TRBV9, with a weak D call TRBD1 (6 bases). The germline gives CDR1 SGDLS, CDR2 YYNGEE. The CDR3 length is 11 residues. The CDR3 sequence is CASSTYWDTVF. As DNA, the CDR3 is TGTGCCAGCAGTACGTATTGGGACACTGTCTTC.

J is TRBJ2-3 and V is TRBV7-2, with 7 bases that match TRBD2. The ends lost 5 bases at V and 4 bases at J; junction bases unmatched: 9. The length of the CDR3 is 15 residues. Germline assignment: CDR1 SGHTA and CDR2 FQGNSA. This chain's CDR3 is CASSPEGRGPDTQYF. CDR3 bases: TGTGCCAGCAGCCCCGAAGGGAGGGGCCCAGATACGCAGTATTTT.

The chain is built from TRBV29-1 and TRBJ2-1; 12 nucleotides agree with TRBD1. CDR1 is SQVTM, CDR2 ANQGSEA, per germline. The CDR3 length is 18 residues. The trim removed 1 base at V and 8 bases at J, leaving 15 bases unmatched. For the CDR3, the DNA is TGCAGCGTTGAAGGGGACAGGGGGCGCGGAAGTTTTATCCATGAGCAGTTCTTC. Encoded protein: CSVEGDRGRGSFIHEQFF.

The gene calls are TRBV7-2 and TRBJ2-2; 7 bases fit TRBD1. The length of the CDR3 is 15 residues. CDR1 and CDR2 (germline): SGHTA, FQGNSA. V lost 5 bases to trimming and J lost 6 bases; unmatched junction nucleotides: 9. The CDR3 DNA is TGTGCCAGCAGCCCCACCGGACAGGCGCCCGGGGAGCTGTTTTTT. It is translated as CASSPTGQAPGELFF.

This clone was seen just once. The rearrangement uses TRBV28 and TRBJ1-2, with 7 positions matching TRBD1. V gave up 4 bases and J gave up 4 bases; unmatched junction bases: 9. The CDR3 is made up of 15 amino acids. Germline loops: CDR1 MDHEN, CDR2 SYDVKM. This CDR3 reads CASSSGQPLVYGYTF. CDR3 DNA: TGTGCCAGCAGTTCGGGACAGCCATTAGTCTATGGCTACACCTTC.

J is TRBJ2-3 and V is TRBV2, with TRBD1 identical over 8 bases. The CDR3 runs to 15 residues. With 5 bases clipped from V and 1 base from J, the junction kept 5 bases outside the gene matches. CDR1 is SNHLY, CDR2 FYNNEI, per germline. This CDR3 is CASSYRGDGTDTQYF. For the CDR3, the DNA is TGTGCCAGCAGTTACAGGGGGGACGGCACAGATACGCAGTATTTT.

The V and J genes are TRBV7-8 and TRBJ2-2; no firm D call. CDR1 SGHVS and CDR2 FQNEAQ come from the germline V gene. There are 16 residues in the CDR3. The V and J ends lost 7 bases and 0 bases respectively, with 15 bases between them. CDR3 bases: TGTGCCAGCACCCTTAGAGGCCCCGCGAACACCGGGGAGCTGTTTTTT. Its translation is CASTLRGPANTGELFF.

This chain uses TRBV6-5 with TRBJ1-4; D remains unclear. Trimming took 6 bases from V and 5 from J, leaving 13 bases between them. CDR1 MNHEY and CDR2 SVGAGI come from the germline V gene. The CDR3 contains 14 residues. CDR3 region: CASSHSNSNEKLFF. The CDR3 DNA reads TGTGCCAGCAGCCACAGCAATTCCAATGAAAAACTGTTTTTT.

The rearrangement joins TRBV10-3 to TRBJ1-1, with D possibly matching TRBD1 (5 bases). This CDR3 has 14 residues. V lost 6 bases, J lost 4 bases, and 15 bases lay in between. Germline CDR1 reads ENHRY; CDR2 reads SYGVKD. The CDR3 nucleotides are TGTGCCATCAGGGACACCCAAGCGGGCACTGAAGCTTTCTTT. Translating it yields CAIRDTQAGTEAFF.

The V and J genes are TRBV28 and TRBJ1-2; 8 bases align to TRBD1. Germline CDR1 and CDR2: MDHEN and SYDVKM. J was trimmed by 4 bases and V by 2 bases; bases with no gene match: 9. The length of the CDR3 is 16 residues. CDR3 sequence reads: CASSLPQGALGYGYTF. The CDR3, as DNA: TGTGCCAGCAGTTTACCCCAGGGGGCTTTGGGCTATGGCTACACCTTC.

This chain joins TRBV3-1 (or the pseudogene TRBV3-2) and TRBJ2-1, with a weak D call TRBD1 (5 bases). The germline V and J ends were trimmed by 1 base and 14 bases, with 21 bases remaining between them. CDR1 LGHDT and CDR2 YNNKEL come from the germline V gene (reference sequence). This CDR3 contains 15 residues. The CDR3 DNA reads TGTGCCAGCAGCCAAGCTTATCCAGGGCCCCACGTAAAGTTCTTC. It yields the protein CASSQAYPGPHVKFF.

The gene calls are TRBV5-1 and TRBJ2-5; 12 positions agree with TRBD1. The CDR3 sequence is 16 residues long. CDR1 is SGHRS, CDR2 YFSETQ, per germline. With V trimmed by 3 bases and J by 5 bases, 8 bases remained unmatched. The CDR3 DNA is TGCGCCAGCAGCTCCCTGGGGACAGGGGGCGCCGAGACCCAGTACTTC. Its translation is CASSSLGTGGAETQYF.

The CDR3 here is CASSELAAEANNSPLHF. The CDR3 DNA sequence: TGTGCCAGCAGTGAATTGGCCGCGGAGGCCAATAATTCACCCCTCCACTTT. This chain uses TRBV6-1 with TRBJ1-6; D remains ambiguous. The ends were cut back, 2 bases at V and 5 bases at J, with 16 bases in the middle. CDR1 is MNHNS and CDR2 is SASEGT in the germline V gene. The CDR3 runs 17 residues.

The rearrangement joins TRBV2 to TRBJ1-6, with D perhaps matching TRBD1 (5 bases). Germline CDR1 SNHLY, CDR2 FYNNEI. The CDR3 consists of 13 residues. V lost 7 bases and J 7 bases, leaving 11 bases between the germline ends. This chain's CDR3 is CASTQEGNSPLHF. The CDR3 DNA reads as TGTGCCAGCACCCAGGAGGGGAATTCACCCCTCCACTTT.

The chain combines TRBV14 with TRBJ1-1, with TRBD1 matching 9 bases. CDR1 and CDR2 from the germline V gene are SGHDN and FVKESK. J gave up 5 bases and V 3 bases, and 10 bases lay outside the gene matches. CDR3 length: 16 residues. The CDR3 sequence: CASSQGTGSFGTEAFF. Written as DNA, the CDR3 is TGTGCCAGCAGCCAGGGGACAGGGAGCTTCGGGACTGAAGCTTTCTTT.

CDR3 in amino acids: CASSPDRGPGQPQHF. CDR3 sequence (DNA): TGTGCCAGCAGCCCGGACAGGGGGCCAGGTCAGCCCCAGCATTTT. The chain uses TRBV6-5 and TRBJ1-5; the match to TRBD1 covers 11 bases. Germline V gene sequence: CDR1 MNHEY, CDR2 SVGAGI. The CDR3 length is 15 residues. V trimming: 6 bases; J trimming: 6 bases; junction bases outside the gene matches: 7.

In DNA form, the CDR3 reads TGTGCCAGCAGTTACGGTCCCGGTAATGGCTACACCTTC. Its translation: CASSYGPGNGYTF. This chain links TRBV6-5 with TRBJ1-2; no reliable D call. CDR3 size: 13 residues. Germline CDR1 MNHEY, CDR2 SVGAGI. V lost 2 bases and J lost 6, with 10 bases in between.

In the case of this clone: Other DNA sequences in the sample encode the same CDR3. The rearrangement uses TRBV11-2 and TRBJ2-3; possibly TRBD2 for D (5 bases). Trimming removed 3 bases at V and 1 base at J, with 8 bases between. CDR3 length: 14 residues. Per germline, CDR1 SGHAT and CDR2 FQNNGV. CDR3 in amino acids: CASSFSGGTDTQYF. DNA of the CDR3: TGTGCCAGCAGCTTTTCCGGGGGCACAGATACGCAGTATTTT. Using reference TRBV11-2 and TRBJ2-3 for the parts outside the CDR3, the full variable domain is EAGVAQSPRYKIIEKRQSVAFWCNPISGHATLYWYQQILGQGPKLLIQFQNNGVVDDSQLPKDRFSAERLKGVDSTLKIQPAKLEDSAVYLCASSFSGGTDTQYFGPGTRLTVL.

The rearrangement links TRBV4-1 to TRBJ1-5; the D is unclear. The germline CDR1 and CDR2 sequences are MGHRA and YSYEKL. This CDR3 contains 15 residues. V was shortened by 0 bases and J by 1 base, with 7 bases between the two germline ends. The CDR3: CASSQEGGSNQPQHF. The CDR3 DNA is TGCGCCAGCAGCCAAGAAGGCGGGAGCAATCAGCCCCAGCATTTT.

This clone was observed at least ten times. The rearrangement uses TRBV25-1 and TRBJ1-1; weak D call: TRBD1 (6 bases). Germline-derived CDR1 and CDR2 are MGHDK and SYGVNS. The CDR3 totals 12 residues. Between the trimmed V and J ends, which lost 3 bases and 4 bases, there was a span of 6 bases. CDR3 DNA sequence: TGTGCCAGCAGTGACAGGGGCACTGAAGCTTTCTTT. This encodes CASSDRGTEAFF.

The V and J genes are TRBV25-1 and TRBJ1-4; TRBD1 agrees at 7 bases. Germline lookup yields CDR1 MGHDK and CDR2 SYGVNS. With 1 base clipped from V and 1 base from J, the junction kept 9 bases outside the gene matches. The CDR3 contains 18 residues. Here the CDR3 reads CASSESGRGSGTNEKLFF. The CDR3, as DNA: TGTGCCAGCAGTGAATCCGGCAGGGGGAGTGGAACTAATGAAAAACTGTTTTTT.